The 12 T cell receptor beta chains given below trace back to one sample, sequenced in a study of CD8 T cells in Susac syndrome. When the RNA was reverse transcribed, random hexamers were used with an input of about 0.5 to 1 ug. TCRdb reanalysed the immunoSEQ multiplex PCR reads using MiXCR and keeps one entry per CDR3 protein. The sample has more than 110,000 distinct CDR3 sequences; approximately 95% are singletons. The specimen was CD4+ T cells from PBMCs. The origin of the receptors is a human donor with Susac syndrome.

The J gene is TRBJ1-1, the V gene TRBV28; 7 bases match TRBD1. The CDR3 loop spans 14 amino acids. CDR1 is MDHEN, CDR2 SYDVKM, per germline. The V and J ends lost 3 bases and 12 bases, in that order; junction bases with no gene match: 13. The DNA for the CDR3 is TGTGCCAGCAGTTTCCAGCCCCGACAGGGATCGCCTTTCTTT. It encodes CASSFQPRQGSPFF.

CDR3 in DNA: TGCGCCAGCAGGAGCCAGACAGGCCCCTACGAGCAGTACTTC. Residues: CASRSQTGPYEQYF. V gene TRBV5-1 combines with J gene TRBJ2-7, with TRBD1 as a possible D gene (6 bases). This CDR3 region has 14 residues. Germline V gene data show CDR1 as SGHRS and CDR2 as YFSETQ. Trimming removed 5 bases from V and 2 bases from J, with 14 bases in between.

This chain connects TRBV15 to TRBJ2-1; TRBD2 agrees at 11 bases. The CDR3 is made up of 15 amino acids. Germline loops: CDR1 LNHNV, CDR2 YYDKDF (reference sequence). V lost 5 bases to trimming and J lost 8 bases; unmatched junction nucleotides: 8. DNA of the CDR3: TGTGCCACCAGCCCGACTAGCGGGGCTAGGTATGAGCAGTTCTTC. It specifies CATSPTSGARYEQFF.

This CDR3 is CAWSVPGGNTEAFF. In DNA form, the CDR3 reads TGTGCCTGGAGTGTACCTGGGGGAAACACTGAAGCTTTCTTT. This chain links TRBV30 with TRBJ1-1, with a weak D call TRBD1 (5 bases). V was pared by 0 bases and J by 2 bases, with 10 bases between. The CDR3 extends over 14 amino acids. The V gene's germline CDR1 is GTSNPN and CDR2 SVGIG (reference sequence).

This chain joins TRBV20-1 and TRBJ1-1, with a possible D match to TRBD1 (5 bases). The germline V and J ends were trimmed by 6 bases and 0 bases, with 17 bases remaining between them. From germline, CDR1 is DFQATT and CDR2 SNEGSKA (reference sequence). The CDR3 totals 15 residues. CDR3 protein: CSATGADTLNTEAFF. The DNA for the CDR3 is TGCAGTGCCACCGGTGCGGACACCTTGAACACTGAAGCTTTCTTT.

This sequence joins TRBV4-2 and TRBJ1-4, with D possibly being TRBD1 (5 bases). This CDR3 contains 14 residues. Trimming shortened V by 1 base and J by 10 bases, and 13 bases separated the two germline ends. Germline V gene data show CDR1 as LGHNA and CDR2 as YNFKEQ. The CDR3 DNA sequence: TGTGCCAGCAGCCAAGGGCTTGACAGAGTAAAACTGTTTTTT. Translated: CASSQGLDRVKLFF.

Remarks on this clonotype: This CDR3 fails to terminate in the conserved phenylalanine or tryptophan, so it likely reflects a read error. This chain links TRBV30 with TRBJ1-1, with TRBD1 as a possible D gene (5 bases). This CDR3 is built from 12 residues. Trimming stripped 5 bases from V and 6 bases from J, with 13 bases between. Germline-derived CDR1 and CDR2 are GTSNPN and SVGIG (reference sequence). The CDR3 bases are TGTGCCTGGGGAACAGGTTGGGCTGAAGCTTTCTGT. Translating it yields CAWGTGWAEAFC.

The rearrangement links TRBV6-4 to TRBJ2-1, with a possible D match to TRBD2 (6 bases). Germline assignment: CDR1 MRHNA and CDR2 SNTAGT. This CDR3 region has 14 residues. Trimming cost V 2 bases and J 8 bases, with 13 bases left between them. CDR3 protein: CASSDMGGMDEQFF. In DNA form, the CDR3 reads TGTGCCAGCAGTGACATGGGGGGAATGGATGAGCAGTTCTTC.

As DNA, the CDR3 is TGTGCCAGCAACCCGCAGGGACTGAACACTGAAGCTTTCTTT. This gives the protein CASNPQGLNTEAFF. V and J are TRBV5-6 and TRBJ1-1, with D tentatively TRBD1 (5 bases). V was shortened by 6 bases and J by 0 bases, with 12 bases between the two germline ends. Germline V gives CDR1 SGHDT, CDR2 YYEEEE. The CDR3 loop spans 14 amino acids.

The chain links TRBV20-1 to TRBJ1-5, with D perhaps matching TRBD1 (6 bases). The V gene's germline CDR1 is DFQATT and CDR2 SNEGSKA (reference sequence). The CDR3 is 15 residues long. With 1 base removed from V and 2 bases from J, the gap between germline ends came to 12 bases. CDR3 bases: TGCAGTGCTAGAGGGGGGCTCGGGGGCAATCAGCCCCAGCATTTT. Protein: CSARGGLGGNQPQHF.

The V call is TRBV6-2 or TRBV6-3, the J call TRBJ2-1; TRBD1 matches at 8 bases. The J segment lost 6 bases and the V segment lost 8 bases, leaving 6 bases of the junction unmatched. Per germline, CDR1 MNHEY and CDR2 SVGEGT. CDR3 length: 13 residues. CDR3 protein: CASCGQGPNEQFF. CDR3 coding DNA: TGTGCCAGCTGCGGACAGGGTCCCAATGAGCAGTTCTTC.

This clonotype was recorded once. This rearrangement joins TRBV7-2 to TRBJ2-1; D is ambiguous. The length of the CDR3 is 11 residues. Trimming removed 3 bases from V and 9 bases from J, with 6 bases in between. Germline V CDR1 and CDR2: SGHTA, FQGNSA. The CDR3 loop reads CASSFSAEQFF. The CDR3 region has the DNA TGTGCCAGCAGCTTTTCAGCTGAGCAGTTCTTC.